This record looks at one T cell receptor (beta chain) sequence and its context. Its target is unknown. The J segment lost 2 bases and the V segment lost 9 bases, leaving 3 bases of the junction unmatched. The germline gives CDR1 MNHEY, CDR2 SMNVEV (reference sequence). The CDR3 consists of 14 residues. This entry belongs to a study of spatial heterogeneity in lung cancer. Notes on the study in general: For expanded intratumoral alpha and beta TCRs, counts tracked tumor mutation counts.

TCRdb passed the 5' RACE reads through MiXCR, listing each CDR3 protein once. The sample records roughly 2,000 distinct CDR3 sequences, less than 45% being singletons. The time point: sample taken at primary tumor resection. Material: lung tumor tissue, obtained at surgery. The rearrangement joins TRBV27 to TRBJ2-4; 11 positions agree with TRBD2. The clonotype originates from a male donor with early-stage non-small cell lung cancer. CDR3 protein: CASSSGGTKNIQYF. CDR3 sequence (DNA): TGTGCCAGTTCTAGCGGGGGGACCAAAAACATTCAGTACTTC.